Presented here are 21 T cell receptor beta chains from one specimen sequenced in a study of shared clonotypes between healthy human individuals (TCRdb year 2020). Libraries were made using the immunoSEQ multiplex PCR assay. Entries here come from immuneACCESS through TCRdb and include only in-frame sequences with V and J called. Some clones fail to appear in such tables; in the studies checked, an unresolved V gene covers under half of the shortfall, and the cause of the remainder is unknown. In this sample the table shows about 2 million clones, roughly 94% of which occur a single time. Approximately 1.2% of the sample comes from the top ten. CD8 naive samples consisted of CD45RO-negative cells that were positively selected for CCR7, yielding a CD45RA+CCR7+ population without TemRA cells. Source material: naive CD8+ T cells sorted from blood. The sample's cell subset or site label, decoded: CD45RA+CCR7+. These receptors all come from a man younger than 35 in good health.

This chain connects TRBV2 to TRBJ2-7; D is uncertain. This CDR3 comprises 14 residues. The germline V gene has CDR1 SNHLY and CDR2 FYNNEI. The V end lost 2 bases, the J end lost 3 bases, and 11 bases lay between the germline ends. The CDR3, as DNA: TGTGCCAGCAGTGAATTCGATGCCCTCTACGAGCAGTACTTC. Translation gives CASSEFDALYEQYF.

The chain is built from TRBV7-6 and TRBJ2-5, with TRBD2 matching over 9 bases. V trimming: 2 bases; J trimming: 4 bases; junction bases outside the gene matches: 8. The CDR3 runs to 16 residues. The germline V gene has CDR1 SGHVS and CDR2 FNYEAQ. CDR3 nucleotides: TGTGCCAGCAGCTTATCGGAGCGGGAGGCTAGAGAGACCCAGTACTTC. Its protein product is CASSLSEREARETQYF.

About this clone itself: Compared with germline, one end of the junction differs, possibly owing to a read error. This chain's CDR3 is CASGDSVNQPQHF. CDR3 nucleotide sequence: TGTGCCAGCGGTGACAGTGTCAATCAGCCCCAGCATTTT. This sequence joins TRBV2 and TRBJ1-5; possible D gene TRBD1, 5 bases. Germline CDR1 is SNHLY and CDR2 is FYNNEI. The CDR3 totals 13 residues. Combining the CDR3 with reference TRBV2 and TRBJ1-5 gives the whole variable domain EPEVTQTPSHQVTQMGQEVILRCVPISNHLYFYWYRQILGQKVEFLVSFYNNEISEKSEIFDDQFSVERPDGSNFTLKIRSTKLEDSAMYFCASGDSVNQPQHFGDGTRLSIL.

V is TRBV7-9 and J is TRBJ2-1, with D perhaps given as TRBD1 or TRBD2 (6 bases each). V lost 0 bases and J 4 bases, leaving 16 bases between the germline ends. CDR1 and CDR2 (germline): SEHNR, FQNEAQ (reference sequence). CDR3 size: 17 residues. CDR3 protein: CASSLAGGGLLYNEQFF. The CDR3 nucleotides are TGTGCCAGCAGCTTAGCCGGAGGGGGACTCCTTTACAATGAGCAGTTCTTC.

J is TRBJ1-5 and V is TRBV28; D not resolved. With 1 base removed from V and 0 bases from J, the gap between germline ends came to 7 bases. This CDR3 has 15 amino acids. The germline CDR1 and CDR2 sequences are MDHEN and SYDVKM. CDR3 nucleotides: TGTGCCAGCAGTTTATTGGATTATAGCAATCAGCCCCAGCATTTT. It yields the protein CASSLLDYSNQPQHF.

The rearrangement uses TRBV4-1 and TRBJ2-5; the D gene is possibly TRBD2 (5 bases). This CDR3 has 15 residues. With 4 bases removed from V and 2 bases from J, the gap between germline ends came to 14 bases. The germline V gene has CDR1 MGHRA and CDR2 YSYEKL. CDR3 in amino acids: CASSPTSSGQETQYF. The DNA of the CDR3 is TGCGCCAGCAGCCCAACTTCGTCGGGGCAAGAGACCCAGTACTTC.

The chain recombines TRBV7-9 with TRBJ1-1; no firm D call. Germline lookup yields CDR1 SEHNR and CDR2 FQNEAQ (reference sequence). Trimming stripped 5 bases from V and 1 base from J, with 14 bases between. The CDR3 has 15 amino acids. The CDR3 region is CASSPRVGRNTEAFF. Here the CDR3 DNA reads TGTGCCAGCAGCCCTCGGGTAGGTAGGAACACTGAAGCTTTCTTT. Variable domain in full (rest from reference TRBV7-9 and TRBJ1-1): DTGVSQNPRHKITKRGQNVTFRCDPISEHNRLYWYRQTLGQGPEFLTYFQNEAQLEKSRLLSDRFSAERPKGSFSTLEIQRTEQGDSAMYLCASSPRVGRNTEAFFGQGTRLTVV.

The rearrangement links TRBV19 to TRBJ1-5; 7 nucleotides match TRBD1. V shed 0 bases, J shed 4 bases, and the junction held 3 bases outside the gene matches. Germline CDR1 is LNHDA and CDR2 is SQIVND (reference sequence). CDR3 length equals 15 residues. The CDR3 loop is CASSIERQGNQPQHF. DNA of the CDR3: TGTGCCAGTAGTATAGAACGACAGGGTAATCAGCCCCAGCATTTT.

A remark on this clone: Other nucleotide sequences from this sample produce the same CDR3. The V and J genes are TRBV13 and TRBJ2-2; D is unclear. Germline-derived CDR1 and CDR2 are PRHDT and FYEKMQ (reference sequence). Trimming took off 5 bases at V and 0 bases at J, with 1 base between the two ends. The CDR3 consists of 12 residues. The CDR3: CASSPNTGELFF. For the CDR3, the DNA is TGTGCCAGCAGCCCGAACACCGGGGAGCTGTTTTTT.

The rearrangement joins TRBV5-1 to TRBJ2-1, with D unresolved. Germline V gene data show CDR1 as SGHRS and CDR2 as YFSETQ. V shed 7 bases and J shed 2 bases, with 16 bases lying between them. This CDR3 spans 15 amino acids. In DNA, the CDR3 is TGCGCCAGCCCCCTGGCGGTTGGAACCTACAATGAGCAGTTCTTC. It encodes CASPLAVGTYNEQFF.

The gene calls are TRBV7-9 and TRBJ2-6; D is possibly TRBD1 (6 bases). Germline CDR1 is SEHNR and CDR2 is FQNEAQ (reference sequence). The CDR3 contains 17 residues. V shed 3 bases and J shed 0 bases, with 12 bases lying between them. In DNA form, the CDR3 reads TGTGCCAGCAGCTTTGAGGGGGTACCCTCTGGGGCCAACGTCCTGACTTTC. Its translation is CASSFEGVPSGANVLTF.

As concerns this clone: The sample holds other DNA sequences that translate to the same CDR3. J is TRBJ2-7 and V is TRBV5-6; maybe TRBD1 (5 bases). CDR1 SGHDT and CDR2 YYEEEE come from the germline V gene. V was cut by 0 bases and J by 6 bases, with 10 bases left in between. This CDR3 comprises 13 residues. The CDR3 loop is CASSLASGSEQYF. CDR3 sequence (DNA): TGTGCCAGCAGCTTGGCCTCAGGGTCCGAGCAGTACTTC. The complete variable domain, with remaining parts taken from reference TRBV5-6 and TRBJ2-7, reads DAGVTQSPTHLIKTRGQQVTLRCSPKSGHDTVSWYQQALGQGPQFIFQYYEEEERQRGNFPDRFSGHQFPNYSSELNVNALLLGDSALYLCASSLASGSEQYFGPGTRLTVT.

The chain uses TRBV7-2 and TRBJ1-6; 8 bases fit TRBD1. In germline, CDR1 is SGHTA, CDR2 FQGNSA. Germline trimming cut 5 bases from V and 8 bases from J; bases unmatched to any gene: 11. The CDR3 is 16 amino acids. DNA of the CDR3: TGTGCCAGCAGCCTCGTGTCAGGGGGCGAGGATTCACCCCTCCACTTT. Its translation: CASSLVSGGEDSPLHF.

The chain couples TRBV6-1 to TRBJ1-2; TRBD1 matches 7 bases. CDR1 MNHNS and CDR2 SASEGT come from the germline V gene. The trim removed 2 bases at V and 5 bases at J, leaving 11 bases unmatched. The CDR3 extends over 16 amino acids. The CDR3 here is CASSELLLGTAYGYTF. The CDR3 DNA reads TGTGCCAGCAGTGAACTCCTTTTAGGGACAGCATATGGCTACACCTTC.

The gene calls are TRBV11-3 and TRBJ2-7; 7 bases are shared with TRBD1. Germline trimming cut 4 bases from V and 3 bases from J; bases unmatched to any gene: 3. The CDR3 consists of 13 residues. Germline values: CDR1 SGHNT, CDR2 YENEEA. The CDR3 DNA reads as TGTGCCAGCAGCTCGGGACAGTACTACGAGCAGTACTTC. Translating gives CASSSGQYYEQYF.

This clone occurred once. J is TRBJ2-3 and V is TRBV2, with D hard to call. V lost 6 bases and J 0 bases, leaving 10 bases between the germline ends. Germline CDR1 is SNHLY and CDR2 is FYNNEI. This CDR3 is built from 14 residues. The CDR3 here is CASSPTASTDTQYF. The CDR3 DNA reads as TGTGCCAGCAGCCCGACCGCGAGCACAGATACGCAGTATTTT.

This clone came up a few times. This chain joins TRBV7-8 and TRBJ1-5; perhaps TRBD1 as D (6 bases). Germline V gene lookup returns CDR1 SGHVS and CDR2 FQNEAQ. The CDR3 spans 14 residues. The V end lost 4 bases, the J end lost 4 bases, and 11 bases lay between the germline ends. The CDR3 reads CASSSGGHNQPQHF. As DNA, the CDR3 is TGTGCCAGCAGCTCGGGGGGACATAATCAGCCCCAGCATTTT.

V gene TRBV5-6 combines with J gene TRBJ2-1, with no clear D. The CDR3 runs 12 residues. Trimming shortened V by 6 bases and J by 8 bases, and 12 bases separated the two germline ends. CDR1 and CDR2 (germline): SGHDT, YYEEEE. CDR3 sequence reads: CASNNLGYEQFF. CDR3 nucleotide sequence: TGTGCCAGCAACAACCTAGGTTATGAGCAGTTCTTC.

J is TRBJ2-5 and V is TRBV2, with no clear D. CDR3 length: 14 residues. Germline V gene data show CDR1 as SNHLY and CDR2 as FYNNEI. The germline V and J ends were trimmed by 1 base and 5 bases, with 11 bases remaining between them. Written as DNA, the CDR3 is TGTGCCAGCAGTGAAGGACCAGCGCACGAGACCCAGTACTTC. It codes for CASSEGPAHETQYF.

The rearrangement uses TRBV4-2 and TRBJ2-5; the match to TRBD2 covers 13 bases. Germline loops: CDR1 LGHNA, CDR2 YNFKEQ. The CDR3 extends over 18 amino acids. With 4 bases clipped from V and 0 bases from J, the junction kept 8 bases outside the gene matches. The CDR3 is CASSPGLAGAGYQETQYF. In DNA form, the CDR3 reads TGTGCCAGCAGCCCCGGACTAGCGGGGGCCGGGTACCAAGAGACCCAGTACTTC.

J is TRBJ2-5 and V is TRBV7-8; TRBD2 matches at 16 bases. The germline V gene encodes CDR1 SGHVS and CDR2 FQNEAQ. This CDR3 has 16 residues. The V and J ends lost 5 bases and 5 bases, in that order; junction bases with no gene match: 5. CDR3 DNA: TGTGCCAGCAGCCCGGGACTAGCGGGGGGGCTGGAGACCCAGTACTTC. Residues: CASSPGLAGGLETQYF.